This T cell receptor beta chain was sequenced during a study of human T cells and chemical hapten exposure. V lost 4 bases to trimming and J lost 5 bases, with 15 bases between them. This CDR3 is built from 14 residues. Germline V gene lookup returns CDR1 SGDLS and CDR2 YYNGEE. At least ten counts were recorded for this clonotype. Unfractionated whole blood yielded the extracted total RNA. Individual cDNA molecules (in the library) carried attached unique molecular identifiers. MiXCR was run by TCRdb on the 5' RACE reads, yielding one entry per CDR3 protein. The data hold about 140,000 distinct CDR3 sequences, with 4.1% observed a single time.

This TCR derives from a female donor in good health. The chain joins TRBV9 to TRBJ2-5; unclear D gene. CDR3: CASSTGRARETQYF. As DNA, the CDR3 is TGTGCCAGCAGCACCGGACGTGCGAGGGAGACCCAGTACTTC.